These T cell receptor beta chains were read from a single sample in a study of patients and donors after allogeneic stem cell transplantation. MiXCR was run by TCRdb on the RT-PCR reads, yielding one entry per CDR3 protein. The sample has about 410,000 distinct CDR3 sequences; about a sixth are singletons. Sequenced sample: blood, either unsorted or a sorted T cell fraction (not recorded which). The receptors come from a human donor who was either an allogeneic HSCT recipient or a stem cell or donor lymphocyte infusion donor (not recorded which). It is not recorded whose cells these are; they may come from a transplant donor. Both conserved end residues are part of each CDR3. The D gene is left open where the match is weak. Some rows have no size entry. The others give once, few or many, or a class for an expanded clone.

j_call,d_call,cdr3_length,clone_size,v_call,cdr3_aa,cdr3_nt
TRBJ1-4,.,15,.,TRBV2,CASSLQGKANEKLFF,TGTGCCAGCAGCTTACAGGGAAAGGCGAATGAAAAACTGTTTTTT
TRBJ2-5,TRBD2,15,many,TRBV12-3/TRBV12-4,CASSPKRGHQETQYF,TGTGCCAGCAGTCCCAAGCGGGGCCACCAAGAGACCCAGTACTTC
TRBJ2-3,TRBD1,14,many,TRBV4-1,CASSSGTGADTQYF,TGCGCCAGCAGCTCCGGGACAGGGGCAGATACGCAGTATTTT
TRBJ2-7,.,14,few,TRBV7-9,CASSSNDYSYEQYF,TGTGCCAGCAGCTCCAACGACTACTCCTACGAGCAGTACTTC
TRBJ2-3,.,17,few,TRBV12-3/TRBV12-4,CASSLGGGALSTDTQYF,TGTGCCAGCAGTTTGGGGGGCGGGGCGCTATCCACAGATACGCAGTATTTT
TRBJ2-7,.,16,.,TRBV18,CASSPPRAATMNEQYF,TGTGCCAGCTCACCACCGAGGGCAGCAACTATGAACGAGCAGTACTTC
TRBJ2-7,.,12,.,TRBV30,CAWSAGSYEQYF,TGTGCCTGGAGCGCCGGGTCCTACGAGCAGTACTTC
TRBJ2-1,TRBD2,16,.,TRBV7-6,CASSPRLADTYNEQFF,TGTGCCAGCAGTCCCCGACTAGCGGATACTTACAATGAGCAGTTCTTC
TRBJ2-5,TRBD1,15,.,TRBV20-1,CSARPVRGLEETQYF,TGCAGTGCGAGACCCGTAAGGGGGCTTGAAGAGACCCAGTACTTC
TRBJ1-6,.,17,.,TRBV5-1,CASSPRWTRPDNSPLHF,TGCGCCAGCAGCCCGCGTTGGACAAGACCCGATAATTCACCCCTCCACTTT
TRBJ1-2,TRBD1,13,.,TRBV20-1,CSARWPGGGGYTF,TGCAGTGCTAGGTGGCCAGGGGGCGGTGGCTACACCTTC
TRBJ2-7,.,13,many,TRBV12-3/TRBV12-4,CASSLFTSYEQYF,TGTGCCAGCAGTTTATTTACTAGCTACGAGCAGTACTTC
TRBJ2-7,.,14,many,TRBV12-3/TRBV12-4,CASSFGGPGYEQYF,TGTGCCAGCAGTTTTGGAGGGCCGGGTTACGAGCAGTACTTC
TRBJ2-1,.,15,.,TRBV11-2,CASSFPASRRFTGFF,TGTGCCAGCAGCTTTCCCGCTAGCCGGAGGTTTACAGGGTTCTTC
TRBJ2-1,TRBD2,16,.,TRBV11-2,CASSFVNVAGYNEQFF,TGTGCCAGCAGCTTCGTGAACGTAGCGGGGTACAATGAGCAGTTCTTC
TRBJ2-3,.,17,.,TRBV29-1,CSVALGISGRGTDTQYF,TGCAGCGTTGCCCTCGGGATAAGCGGACGGGGCACAGATACGCAGTATTTT
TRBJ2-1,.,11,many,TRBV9,CASSASGEQFF,TGTGCCAGCAGCGCGAGCGGAGAGCAGTTCTTC
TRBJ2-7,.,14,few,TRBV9,CASSGGASAYEQYF,TGTGCCAGCAGCGGGGGGGCTAGTGCCTACGAGCAGTACTTC
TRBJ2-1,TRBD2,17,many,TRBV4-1,CASSQALPSGRVNEQFF,TGCGCCAGCAGCCAAGCCCTGCCTAGCGGGAGAGTGAATGAGCAGTTCTTC
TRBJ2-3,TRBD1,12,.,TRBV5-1,CASSDTGGTQYF,TGCGCCAGCAGCGACACAGGGGGTACGCAGTATTTT
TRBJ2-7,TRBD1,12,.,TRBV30,CAVSTGGYEQYF,TGTGCCGTTTCGACAGGGGGGTACGAGCAGTACTTC
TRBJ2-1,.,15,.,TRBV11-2,CASSLGPGRYNEQFF,TGTGCCAGCAGCCTAGGGCCTGGACGGTACAATGAGCAGTTCTTC
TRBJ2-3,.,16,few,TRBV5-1,CASSLGARGVQDTQYF,TGCGCCAGCAGCTTGGGTGCGCGGGGAGTTCAAGATACGCAGTATTTT
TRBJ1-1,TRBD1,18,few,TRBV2,CASSESPGQGFARTEAFF,TGTGCCAGCAGTGAATCGCCGGGACAGGGCTTTGCCAGAACTGAAGCTTTCTTT
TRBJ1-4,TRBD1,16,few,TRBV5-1,CASSGRTGVLNEKLFF,TGCGCCAGCAGCGGTCGGACAGGGGTTCTTAATGAAAAACTGTTTTTT
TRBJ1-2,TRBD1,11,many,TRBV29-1,CSVRTGQGYTF,TGCAGCGTTCGGACAGGGCAAGGCTACACCTTC
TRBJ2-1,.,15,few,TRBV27,CASSLNKRESNEQFF,TGTGCCAGCAGTTTAAATAAGAGGGAGTCCAATGAGCAGTTCTTC
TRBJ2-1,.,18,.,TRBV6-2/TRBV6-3,CASSSLTTIPTVYNEQFF,TGTGCCAGCAGTTCCTTAACGACGATACCCACCGTCTACAATGAGCAGTTCTTC
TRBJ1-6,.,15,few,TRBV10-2,CASISFLGPNSPLHF,TGCGCCAGCATCTCTTTTTTGGGGCCTAATTCACCCCTCCACTTT
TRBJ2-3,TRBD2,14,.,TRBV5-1,CASSHSGGAYTQYF,TGCGCCAGCAGCCACAGCGGGGGGGCATATACGCAGTATTTT
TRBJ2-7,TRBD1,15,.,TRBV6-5,CASSYIGTGSREQYF,TGTGCCAGCAGTTACATCGGGACAGGGTCGAGGGAGCAGTACTTC
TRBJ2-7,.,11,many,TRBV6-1,CASSEGYEQYF,TGTGCCAGCAGTGAAGGATACGAGCAGTACTTC
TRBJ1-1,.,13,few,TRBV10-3,CATSTDSSTEAFF,TGTGCCACCTCGACGGACAGCTCCACTGAAGCTTTCTTT
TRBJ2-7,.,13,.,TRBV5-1,CASSLWGRYEQYF,TGCGCCAGCAGCTTGTGGGGCAGGTACGAGCAGTACTTC
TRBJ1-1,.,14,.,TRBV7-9,CASSLFRANTEAFF,TGTGCCAGCAGCTTGTTCAGGGCAAACACTGAAGCTTTCTTT
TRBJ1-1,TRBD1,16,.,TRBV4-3,CASSQGQGLVDTEAFF,TGCGCCAGCAGCCAAGGACAGGGCCTCGTGGACACTGAAGCTTTCTTT
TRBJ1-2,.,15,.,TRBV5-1,CASSPGIREEYGYTF,TGCGCCAGCAGCCCCGGGATCCGGGAGGAATATGGCTACACCTTC
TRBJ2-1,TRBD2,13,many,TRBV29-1,CSVELGGGNEQFF,TGCAGCGTTGAATTGGGGGGGGGCAATGAGCAGTTCTTC
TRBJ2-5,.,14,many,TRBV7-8,CASSLVRYQETQYF,TGTGCCAGCAGCTTAGTCCGGTATCAAGAGACCCAGTACTTC
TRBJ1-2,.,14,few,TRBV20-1,CSARDWGRNYGYTF,TGCAGTGCTAGAGATTGGGGACGGAACTATGGCTACACCTTC
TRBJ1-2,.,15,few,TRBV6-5,CASSYSWPQGNGYTF,TGTGCCAGCAGTTACTCGTGGCCACAGGGTAATGGCTACACCTTC
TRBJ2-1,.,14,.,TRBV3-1,CASSHDAGYNEQFF,TGTGCCAGCAGCCACGACGCCGGATATAATGAGCAGTTCTTC
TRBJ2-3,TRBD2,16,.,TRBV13,CASSIRGGAGGDTQYF,TGTGCCAGCAGCATACGCGGGGGGGCGGGTGGAGATACGCAGTATTTT
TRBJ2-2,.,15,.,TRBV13,CASTTDVANTGELFF,TGTGCCAGCACCACGGACGTAGCGAACACCGGGGAGCTGTTTTTT
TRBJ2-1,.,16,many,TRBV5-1,CASSFSELSSYNEQFF,TGCGCCAGCAGCTTTTCGGAATTGAGCTCCTACAATGAGCAGTTCTTC
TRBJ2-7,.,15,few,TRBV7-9,CASSLAGAGIYEQYF,TGTGCCAGCAGCTTAGCGGGGGCAGGAATCTACGAGCAGTACTTC
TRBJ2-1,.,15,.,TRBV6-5,CASSYSGGGRVEQFF,TGTGCCAGCAGTTACTCCGGCGGGGGCCGGGTTGAGCAGTTCTTC
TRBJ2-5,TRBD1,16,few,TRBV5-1,CASTPRGQGAGETQYF,TGCGCCAGCACCCCTCGCGGACAGGGGGCAGGAGAGACCCAGTACTTC